The 21 T cell receptor beta chains given below trace back to one sample, sequenced in a study of beta chain features in type 1 diabetes. The authors reverse transcribed all of the isolated RNA, so sequencing captured expressed TCRB transcripts. The method was immunoSEQ multiplex PCR; TCRdb's version includes in-frame clones alone and lacks a portion of them. The sample lists 330,000 or so clones, roughly 21% occurring once. Sequenced sample: naive CD4+ T cells from blood. These TCRs come from a woman between 18 and 30 years old in good health.

The rearrangement joins TRBV19 to TRBJ2-7; 9 bases map to TRBD1. V gave up 3 bases and J gave up 3 bases; unmatched junction bases: 0. The CDR3 is made up of 13 amino acids. Germline-derived CDR1 and CDR2 are LNHDA and SQIVND (reference sequence). The CDR3 DNA reads TGTGCCAGTAGTATGGGACAGGGCTACGAGCAGTACTTC. It is translated as CASSMGQGYEQYF.

This clone was detected only a few times. The V call is TRBV7-2, the J call TRBJ2-1; TRBD2 aligns across 7 bases. Germline V CDR1 and CDR2: SGHTA, FQGNSA. V gave up 2 bases and J gave up 4 bases; unmatched junction bases: 11. This CDR3 is built from 17 residues. CDR3 region: CASSLSPSGEIYNEQFF. The CDR3 nucleotides read TGTGCCAGCAGCTTATCACCCAGCGGGGAGATATACAATGAGCAGTTCTTC.

This chain connects TRBV5-4 to TRBJ2-5, with TRBD2 identical over 10 bases. The V gene's germline CDR1 is SGHNT and CDR2 YYREEE (reference sequence). J gave up 2 bases and V 0 bases, and 4 bases lay outside the gene matches. There are 16 residues in the CDR3. This CDR3 reads CASSLEAGGGQETQYF. In DNA, the CDR3 is TGTGCCAGCAGCTTGGAAGCGGGAGGGGGACAAGAGACCCAGTACTTC.

The rearrangement uses TRBV7-9 and TRBJ2-3; no clear D gene. This CDR3 contains 15 residues. V lost 3 bases and J 0 bases, leaving 10 bases between the germline ends. Germline lookup yields CDR1 SEHNR and CDR2 FQNEAQ (reference sequence). Written as DNA, the CDR3 is TGTGCCAGCAGCTTGAACAGCTTTAGCACAGATACGCAGTATTTT. Its translation: CASSLNSFSTDTQYF.

The genes are TRBV12-5 and TRBJ2-3; 8 bases map to TRBD1. Trimming cost V 3 bases and J 2 bases; bases outside gene matches: 4. The CDR3 has 15 residues. CDR1 is LGHNT, CDR2 FRNRAP, per germline. Here the CDR3 DNA reads TGTGCTAGTGGTTTAGGGACAGGCAACACAGATACGCAGTATTTT. Translation: CASGLGTGNTDTQYF.

The gene calls are TRBV19 and TRBJ2-2; possibly TRBD2 for D (5 bases). Germline V gene data show CDR1 as LNHDA and CDR2 as SQIVND (reference sequence). CDR3 length: 13 amino acids. V was pared by 6 bases and J by 5 bases, with 10 bases between. The DNA of the CDR3 is TGTGCCAGTAGGAGGGAAATTACCGGGGAGCTGTTTTTT. It codes for CASRREITGELFF.

The genes are TRBV2 and TRBJ1-2, with D possibly matching TRBD1 (6 bases). The V gene lost 6 bases and the J gene lost 2 bases, with 10 bases spanning the gap. CDR1 and CDR2 from the germline V gene are SNHLY and FYNNEI. There are 13 residues in the CDR3. Here the CDR3 reads CASRQGLNYGYTF. The CDR3 coding sequence is TGTGCCAGCAGACAGGGTCTCAACTATGGCTACACCTTC.

The gene calls are TRBV27 and TRBJ2-3; 9 bases align to TRBD1. The CDR3 has 15 residues. CDR1 and CDR2 (germline): MNHEY, SMNVEV (reference sequence). V dropped 2 bases and J dropped 4; count of bases not matched to a gene: 4. In DNA form, the CDR3 reads TGTGCCAGCAGTTTACCGGGACAGGGTGCAGATACGCAGTATTTT. Translated: CASSLPGQGADTQYF.

Here the CDR3 reads CSVWTGAGNQPQHF. The DNA of the CDR3 is TGCAGCGTATGGACGGGAGCAGGCAATCAGCCCCAGCATTTT. This chain uses TRBV29-1 with TRBJ1-5; no clear D gene. V was cut by 6 bases and J by 2 bases, with 14 bases left in between. The CDR3 contains 14 residues. Germline V lookup: CDR1 SQVTM, CDR2 ANQGSEA.

This clone was recorded a few times. V and J are TRBV19 and TRBJ1-5, with TRBD1 identical over 7 bases. This CDR3 has 14 amino acids. Germline values: CDR1 LNHDA, CDR2 SQIVND (reference sequence). Trimming took 6 bases from V and 3 from J; bases not matched to a gene: 5. CDR3 DNA: TGTGCCAGTAGCACCGGGACAGACAATCAGCCCCAGCATTTT. Translated, it gives CASSTGTDNQPQHF.

The chain employs TRBV5-1 and TRBJ2-1, with D perhaps matching TRBD1 (5 bases). The CDR3 has 15 amino acids. In germline, CDR1 is SGHRS, CDR2 YFSETQ. Trimming stripped 4 bases from V and 4 bases from J, with 15 bases between. CDR3 in DNA: TGCGCCAGCAGCCCTTCTCCCACAGGTTACAATGAGCAGTTCTTC. Residues: CASSPSPTGYNEQFF.

The chain couples TRBV29-1 to TRBJ1-4; D perhaps matches TRBD1 (5 bases). From germline, CDR1 is SQVTM and CDR2 ANQGSEA. V lost 1 base and J 6 bases, leaving 9 bases between the germline ends. There are 13 residues in the CDR3. CDR3 in DNA: TGCAGCGTTGAAGGCCCGGGGGATGAAAAACTGTTTTTT. Translated, it gives CSVEGPGDEKLFF.

This clone was found a few times. The V call is TRBV6-1, the J call TRBJ2-1, with TRBD2 identical over 7 bases. Germline loops: CDR1 MNHNS, CDR2 SASEGT. The junction had 4 bases not matched to a gene; V was cut back by 2 bases and J by 3 bases. There are 15 residues in the CDR3. In DNA form, the CDR3 reads TGTGCCAGCAGTGAAATCGGCGGGAGCTACAATGAGCAGTTCTTC. It codes for CASSEIGGSYNEQFF.

This rearrangement joins TRBV19 to TRBJ2-7; 8 bases fit TRBD1. The trim removed 3 bases at V and 5 bases at J, leaving 3 bases unmatched. The CDR3 contains 13 residues. CDR1 and CDR2 (germline): LNHDA, SQIVND (reference sequence). CDR3 bases: TGTGCCAGTAGTATCTGGACAGGGAACGAGCAGTACTTC. It codes for CASSIWTGNEQYF.

This clone has a handful of counts. The V call is TRBV29-1, the J call TRBJ1-1, with unresolved D. V gave up 7 bases and J gave up 5 bases, with 17 bases separating them. Germline CDR1 is SQVTM and CDR2 is ANQGSEA. This CDR3 region has 13 residues. Written as DNA, the CDR3 is TGCAGCGCTGGGCGGGCGTTGAGTACTGAAGCTTTCTTT. Amino acids: CSAGRALSTEAFF.

The rearrangement joins TRBV6-1 to TRBJ2-5; 10 bases are a match to TRBD1. The germline V gene has CDR1 MNHNS and CDR2 SASEGT. This CDR3 region has 15 residues. Trimming cost V 6 bases and J 5 bases; bases outside gene matches: 9. CDR3 coding DNA: TGTGCCAGCAGACATCGACAGGGGGCCGTTGAGACCCAGTACTTC. Translated: CASRHRQGAVETQYF.

As regards this clone: This specimen includes other DNA sequences encoding the same CDR3. J is TRBJ1-1 and V is TRBV30; 10 bases line up with TRBD1. The germline V gene encodes CDR1 GTSNPN and CDR2 SVGIG (reference sequence). V shed 2 bases and J 5 bases; nucleotides not matched to a gene: 2. This CDR3 region has 13 residues. CDR3 sequence: CAWSRDRGTEAFF. For the CDR3, the DNA is TGTGCCTGGAGTCGGGACAGGGGAACTGAAGCTTTCTTT.

The rearrangement joins TRBV30 to TRBJ1-5; D is perhaps TRBD1 (5 bases). The CDR3 contains 15 residues. The V end lost 3 bases, the J end lost 3 bases, and 15 bases lay between the germline ends. Germline V lookup: CDR1 GTSNPN, CDR2 SVGIG (reference sequence). The CDR3: CAWRDKTVLNQPQHF. CDR3 nucleotide sequence: TGTGCCTGGAGGGACAAAACTGTCCTCAATCAGCCCCAGCATTTT.

As for this clone: Other DNA sequences in the sample encode the same CDR3. The chain combines TRBV18 with TRBJ2-5; 7 bases line up with TRBD1. Germline CDR1 reads KGHSH; CDR2 reads LQKENI. This CDR3 contains 15 residues. Losses at the gene ends were 3 bases for V and 2 bases for J; bases not matched to a gene: 6. DNA of the CDR3: TGTGCCAGCTCACCTTTCCGGGACAGTCAAGAGACCCAGTACTTC. Residues: CASSPFRDSQETQYF.

The genes are TRBV6-1 and TRBJ1-2; maybe TRBD1 (5 bases). Trimming took 4 bases from V and 3 from J, leaving 9 bases between them. The germline gives CDR1 MNHNS, CDR2 SASEGT. This CDR3 is 13 amino acids long. In DNA, the CDR3 is TGTGCCAGCAGTGTGGGGACTTACTATGGCTACACCTTC. Translating gives CASSVGTYYGYTF.

J is TRBJ2-6 and V is TRBV29-1; D may be TRBD2 (6 bases). Per the germline V gene, CDR1 is SQVTM and CDR2 is ANQGSEA. V dropped 6 bases and J dropped 5 bases, with 11 bases sitting between them. The CDR3 totals 13 residues. CDR3 bases: TGCAGCGTCCGGGACTCCTGGGCCAACGTCCTGACTTTC. Protein sequence: CSVRDSWANVLTF.